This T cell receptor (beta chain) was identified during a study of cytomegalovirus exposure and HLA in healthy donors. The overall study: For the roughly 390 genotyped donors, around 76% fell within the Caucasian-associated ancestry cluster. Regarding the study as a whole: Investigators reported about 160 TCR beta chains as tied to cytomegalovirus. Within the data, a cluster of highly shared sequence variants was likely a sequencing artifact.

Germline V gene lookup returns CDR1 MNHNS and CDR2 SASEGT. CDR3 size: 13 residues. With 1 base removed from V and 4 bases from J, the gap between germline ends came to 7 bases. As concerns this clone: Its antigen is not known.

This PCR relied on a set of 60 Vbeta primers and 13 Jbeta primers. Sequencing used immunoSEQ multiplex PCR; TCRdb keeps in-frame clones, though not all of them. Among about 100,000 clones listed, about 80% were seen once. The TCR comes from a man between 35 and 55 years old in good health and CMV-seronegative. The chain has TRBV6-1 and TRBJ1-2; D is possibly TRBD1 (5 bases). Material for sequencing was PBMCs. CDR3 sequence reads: CASSEGGSYGYTF. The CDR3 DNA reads TGTGCCAGCAGTGAAGGGGGCTCCTATGGCTACACCTTC.